This record concerns one T cell receptor (beta chain) sequence. The CDR3 is made up of 12 amino acids. V dropped 5 bases and J dropped 8 bases, with 13 bases sitting between them. From germline, CDR1 is GTSNPN and CDR2 SVGIG (reference sequence). These data belong to a study of identical twins. TCRdb recomputed calls from the 5' RACE reads with MiXCR, one row per CDR3 protein. The data show just over 500,000 distinct CDR3 sequences, roughly a fifth seen once. This same sample was also part of a study on T cells expressing NK-cell markers. That study reports: The study sequenced eight donors, seven HCMV-seropositive and one seronegative.

The chain employs TRBV30 and TRBJ2-1, with a tentative D call TRBD1 (6 bases). The source material was CD4+ T cells sorted from blood. The clonotype comes from a woman aged 18 to 35 in good health. CDR3 bases: TGTGCCTGGGAAGACAGGCGAGATGAGCAGTTCTTC. Translating gives CAWEDRRDEQFF.